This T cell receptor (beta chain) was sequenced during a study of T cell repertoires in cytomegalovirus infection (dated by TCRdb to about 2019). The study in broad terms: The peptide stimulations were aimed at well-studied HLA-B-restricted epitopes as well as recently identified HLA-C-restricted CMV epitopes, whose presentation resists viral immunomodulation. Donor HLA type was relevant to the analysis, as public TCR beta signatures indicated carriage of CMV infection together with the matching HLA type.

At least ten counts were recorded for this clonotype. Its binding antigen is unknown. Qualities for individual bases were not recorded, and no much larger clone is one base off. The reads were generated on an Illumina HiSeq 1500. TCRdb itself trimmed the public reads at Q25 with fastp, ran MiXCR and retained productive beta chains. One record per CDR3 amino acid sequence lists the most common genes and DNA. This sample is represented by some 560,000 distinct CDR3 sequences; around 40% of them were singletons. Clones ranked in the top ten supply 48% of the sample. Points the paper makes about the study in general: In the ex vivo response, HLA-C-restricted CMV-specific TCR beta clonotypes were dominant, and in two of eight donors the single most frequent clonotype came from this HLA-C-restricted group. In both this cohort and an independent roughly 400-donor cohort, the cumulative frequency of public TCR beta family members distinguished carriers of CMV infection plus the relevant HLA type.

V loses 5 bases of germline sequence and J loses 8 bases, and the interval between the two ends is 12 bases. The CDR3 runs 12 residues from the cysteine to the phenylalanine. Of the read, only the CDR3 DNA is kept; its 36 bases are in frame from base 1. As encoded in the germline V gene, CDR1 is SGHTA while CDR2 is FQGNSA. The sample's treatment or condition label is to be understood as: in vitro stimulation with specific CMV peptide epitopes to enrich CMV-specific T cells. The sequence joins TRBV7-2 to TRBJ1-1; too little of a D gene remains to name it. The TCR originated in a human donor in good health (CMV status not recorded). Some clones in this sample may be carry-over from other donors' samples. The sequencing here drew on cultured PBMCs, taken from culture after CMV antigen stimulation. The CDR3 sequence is CASSPMGREAFF. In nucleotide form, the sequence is TGTGCCAGCAGCCCGATGGGCAGAGAAGCTTTCTTT.